The entry below describes one TCR beta chain. Its antigen remains unidentified. The data are from a study of T cells expressing NK-cell markers. Study in general: Sorted CD3+CD56+NKG2C+, CD3+CD56+NKG2C- and CD3+CD56-NKG2C+ T cells provided the TCR beta repertoires. Overall study results and limits: The same clonotypes also predominated in the CD3+CD56-NKG2C+ fraction of a handful of donors. It remained uncertain whether the expanded NKG2C+ T cell clones were specific for HCMV antigens.

This CDR3 comprises 16 residues. The V gene's germline CDR1 is MDHEN and CDR2 SYDVKM. Generation of TCR beta cDNA was performed by 5'RACE template switching incorporating UMIs. Using the 5' RACE reads, TCRdb records one entry per CDR3 protein without DNA. Reported are around 180,000 distinct CDR3 sequences; the ten largest clones contain 20% to 25%. The clonotype was recovered from a man between 18 and 69 years old in good health. The sequencing sample was made of blood T cells: a sorted CD56 or NKG2C T cell subset, CD4+ or CD8+ T cells, or bulk PBMC T cells (not recorded which). The chain employs TRBV28 and TRBJ2-5; the TCRdb D gene call, TRBD1, has no DNA to confirm it. Here the CDR3 reads CASSRPDTRLRETQYF.